This TCR beta chain emerged from a study of graft-versus-host responses after intestinal transplantation (dated by TCRdb to 2020 to 2023). About the investigation overall: The transplants that recipients got were multivisceral, liver-intestinal, or isolated intestinal. All recipients received anti-thymocyte globulin induction followed by maintenance tacrolimus and steroids for around three years. After intestinal transplantation, graft-versus-host and host-versus-graft alloreactive T cell clones were followed in the graft, circulation and bone marrow using bulk TCR-beta CDR3 sequencing. To identify alloreactive clones, pre-transplant mixed lymphocyte reaction products were sequenced and compared with unstimulated pre-transplant donor and recipient T cells. The cohort enrolled approximately 24 intestinal transplant recipients including one retransplant, and a few patients lacking pretransplant specimens were excluded. A peak of at least 4% donor T cells among recipient peripheral blood mononuclear cells was the definition used for donor T cell macrochimerism. Rather than going through the commercial service, samples from three later patients were sequenced in-house on an Illumina MiSeq and processed with MiXCR. The research as a whole found: Early after transplant, peak levels of circulating GvH clones were found to be associated with declines in HvG clones. In patients with donor T cell macrochimerism, the allografts had high GvH to HvG T cell clonal ratios. GvH clones turned up in recipient bone marrow, with some appearing earlier in ileal mucosa or blood, a pattern consistent with an intestinal mucosal origin. The relatively low number and heterogeneity of intestinal transplant patients limited the conclusions.

Notes on this clone: What this receptor recognizes is not known. Base quality data are lacking; no much larger clone is found one base away.

Trimming at the junction amounts to 0 bases on V and 5 bases on J, and the germline ends lie 13 bases apart. From a lookup of the germline V gene, CDR1 and CDR2 are MGHRA and YSYEKL. Inclusive of the bounding cysteine and phenylalanine, the CDR3 is 15 residues long. The kept DNA is CDR3 alone, 45 bases in frame from the first base. The time point label on this specimen signifies: cells obtained before transplantation from donor or recipient. CD3+CD4+ and CD3+CD8+ populations were FACS-sorted from unstimulated pre-transplant donor and recipient cells taken from spleen or lymph nodes. Preparation of the library involved the immunoSEQ multiplex PCR assay. For most patients, genomic DNA was isolated with the Qiagen DNeasy Blood and Tissue Kit and sent frozen to Adaptive Biotechnologies for TCR sequencing. For most patients, genomic DNA was subjected to high-throughput TCR-beta CDR3 sequencing by Adaptive Biotechnologies. The published analysis was carried out like this. TCR sequencing data for some 17 patients were retrieved from Adaptive's ImmunoSEQ software; a few other patients were processed with MiXCR and VDJtools. To correct CD4 versus CD8 sorting errors, sequences present in both subsets at a frequency ratio below 5:1 were removed. Because the origin of CDR3 nucleotide sequences shared between donor and recipient could not be assigned, those sequences were removed. At least 2-fold expansion over unstimulated cells and a minimum CFSE-low frequency of 0.002% (template counts) or 0.001% (read counts) were required for clones to be classified as alloreactive. Mappable clones were those detected in sequenced pre-transplant spleen, lymph node, or MLR CFSE-low populations of the donor or recipient. Cumulative frequency of alloreactive clones was calculated as a percentage of all sequences weighted by copy number. In its TCRdb copy, this immuneACCESS table keeps in-frame sequences only and misses some clones. Where compared with another copy, unresolved V genes explain less than half of these, and the others have no known cause. Clone size and the V and J calls come from that table; the DNA yielded D and trimming. This sample has about 71,000 clones in its table, and 85% to 95% of those were observed once. The ten largest clonotypes hold around 0.56% of the sample.

The material was unstimulated CD8+ T cells sorted from spleen or lymph node cells, obtained before intestinal transplant. The source is a human donor who received an intestinal transplant. The rearrangement joined TRBV4-1 to TRBJ1-1; the D gene is perhaps TRBD1, from 5 matching bases. The DNA reads TGCGCCAGCAGCCAAGAACCCGGGGGGGGGACTGAAGCTTTCTTT. It encodes CASSQEPGGGTEAFF.